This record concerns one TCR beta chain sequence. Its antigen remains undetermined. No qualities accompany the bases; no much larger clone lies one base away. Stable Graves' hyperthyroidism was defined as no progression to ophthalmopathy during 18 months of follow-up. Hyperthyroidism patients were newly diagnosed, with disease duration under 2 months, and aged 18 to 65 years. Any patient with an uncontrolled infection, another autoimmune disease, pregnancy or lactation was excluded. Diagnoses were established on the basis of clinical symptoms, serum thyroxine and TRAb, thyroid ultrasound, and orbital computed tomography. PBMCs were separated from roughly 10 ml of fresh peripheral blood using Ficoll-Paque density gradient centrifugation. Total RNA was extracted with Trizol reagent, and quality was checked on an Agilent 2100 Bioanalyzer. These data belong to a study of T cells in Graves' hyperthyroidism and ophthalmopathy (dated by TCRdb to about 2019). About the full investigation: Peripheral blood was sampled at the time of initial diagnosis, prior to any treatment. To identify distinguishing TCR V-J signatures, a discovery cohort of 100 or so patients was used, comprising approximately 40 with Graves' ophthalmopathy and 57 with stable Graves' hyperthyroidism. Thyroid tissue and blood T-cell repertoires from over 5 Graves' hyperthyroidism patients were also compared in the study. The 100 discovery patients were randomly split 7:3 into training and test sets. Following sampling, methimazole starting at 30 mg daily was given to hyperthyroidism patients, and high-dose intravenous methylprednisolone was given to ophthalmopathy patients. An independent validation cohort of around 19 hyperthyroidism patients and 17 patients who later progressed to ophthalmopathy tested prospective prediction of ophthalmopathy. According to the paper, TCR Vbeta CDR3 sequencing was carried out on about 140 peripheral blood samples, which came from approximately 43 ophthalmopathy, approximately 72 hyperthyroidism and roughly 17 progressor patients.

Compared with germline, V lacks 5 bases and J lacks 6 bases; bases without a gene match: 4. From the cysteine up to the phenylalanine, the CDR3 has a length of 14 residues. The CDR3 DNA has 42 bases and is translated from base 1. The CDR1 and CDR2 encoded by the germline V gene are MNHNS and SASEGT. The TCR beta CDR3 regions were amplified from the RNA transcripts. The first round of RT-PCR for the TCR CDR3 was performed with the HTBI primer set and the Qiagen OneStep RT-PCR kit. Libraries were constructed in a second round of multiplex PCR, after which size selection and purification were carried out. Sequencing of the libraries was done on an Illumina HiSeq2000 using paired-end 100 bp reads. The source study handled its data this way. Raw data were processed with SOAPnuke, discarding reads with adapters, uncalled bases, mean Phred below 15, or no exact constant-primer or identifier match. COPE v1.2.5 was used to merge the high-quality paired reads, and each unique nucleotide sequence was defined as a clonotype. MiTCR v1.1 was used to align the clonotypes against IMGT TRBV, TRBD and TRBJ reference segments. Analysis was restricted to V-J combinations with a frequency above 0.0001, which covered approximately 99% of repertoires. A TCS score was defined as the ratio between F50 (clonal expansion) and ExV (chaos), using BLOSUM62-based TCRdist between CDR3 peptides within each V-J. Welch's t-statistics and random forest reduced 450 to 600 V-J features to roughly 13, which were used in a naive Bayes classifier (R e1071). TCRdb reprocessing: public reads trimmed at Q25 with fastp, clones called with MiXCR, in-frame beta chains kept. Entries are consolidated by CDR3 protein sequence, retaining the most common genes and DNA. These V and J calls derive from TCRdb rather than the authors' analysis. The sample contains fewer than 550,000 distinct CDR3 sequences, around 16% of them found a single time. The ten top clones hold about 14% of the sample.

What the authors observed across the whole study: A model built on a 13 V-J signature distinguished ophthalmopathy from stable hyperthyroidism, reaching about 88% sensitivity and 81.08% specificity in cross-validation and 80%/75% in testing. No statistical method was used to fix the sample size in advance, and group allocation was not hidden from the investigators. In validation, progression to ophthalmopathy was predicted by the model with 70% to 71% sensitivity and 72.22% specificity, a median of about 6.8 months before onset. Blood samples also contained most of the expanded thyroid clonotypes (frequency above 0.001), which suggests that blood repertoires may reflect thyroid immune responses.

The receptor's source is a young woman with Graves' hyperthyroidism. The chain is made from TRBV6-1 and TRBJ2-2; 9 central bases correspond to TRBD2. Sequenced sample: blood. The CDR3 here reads CASSSGRSPGELFF. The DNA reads TGTGCCAGCAGTAGCGGGAGGTCACCCGGGGAGCTGTTTTTT.